This passage covers 15 T cell receptor beta chains from one sample sequenced in a study of cytomegalovirus exposure and HLA in healthy donors. Measured with immunoSEQ multiplex PCR; TCRdb has only the in-frame clones, and not every one. The data contain 97,000 or so clones, roughly 90% of them seen just once; the ten biggest clones take up 5.5% to 7%. The sample was PBMCs. The receptors stem from a young man in good health and CMV-seropositive.

This chain connects TRBV28 to TRBJ2-3, with D maybe TRBD1 (5 bases). CDR1 MDHEN and CDR2 SYDVKM come from the germline V gene. The ends were cut back, 2 bases at V and 6 bases at J, with 18 bases in the middle. The CDR3 sequence is 16 residues long. CDR3 nucleotide sequence: TGTGCCAGCAGTTTAGATCGTCAGGGATCTTTCGATACGCAGTATTTT. It codes for CASSLDRQGSFDTQYF.

V usage is TRBV7-9 and J usage is TRBJ1-1; 7 positions match TRBD1. The CDR3 is made up of 14 amino acids. The J segment lost 4 bases and the V segment lost 4 bases, leaving 6 bases of the junction unmatched. Germline V gene data show CDR1 as SEHNR and CDR2 as FQNEAQ (reference sequence). This CDR3 is CASSSRGRGTEAFF. The CDR3, as DNA: TGTGCCAGCAGCTCAAGGGGGCGGGGCACTGAAGCTTTCTTT. The full variable domain, rest sourced from reference TRBV7-9 and TRBJ1-1, is DTGVSQNPRHKITKRGQNVTFRCDPISEHNRLYWYRQTLGQGPEFLTYFQNEAQLEKSRLLSDRFSAERPKGSFSTLEIQRTEQGDSAMYLCASSSRGRGTEAFFGQGTRLTVV.

V gene TRBV9 combines with J gene TRBJ2-1, with D perhaps TRBD2 (6 bases). The V end was cut by 4 bases, the J end by 5 bases, with 13 bases between. The CDR3 spans 14 residues. The germline V gene encodes CDR1 SGDLS and CDR2 YYNGEE. Here the CDR3 DNA reads TGTGCCAGCAGCCCCACCGGGAGCCACAATGAGCAGTTCTTC. This sequence encodes CASSPTGSHNEQFF. The variable domain in full, with the rest retrieved from reference TRBV9 and TRBJ2-1, is DSGVTQTPKHLITATGQRVTLRCSPRSGDLSVYWYQQSLDQGLQFLIQYYNGEERAKGNILERFSAQQFPDLHSELNLSSLELGDSALYFCASSPTGSHNEQFFGPGTRLTVL.

The V call is TRBV5-1, the J call TRBJ2-1; 11 bases fit TRBD2. The V and J ends lost 4 bases and 4 bases, in that order; junction bases with no gene match: 7. The CDR3 is 16 residues long. Germline CDR1 is SGHRS and CDR2 is YFSETQ. The CDR3 here is CASSLLLAGAYNEQFF. DNA of the CDR3: TGCGCCAGCAGCCTTTTACTAGCGGGAGCTTACAATGAGCAGTTCTTC.

The chain uses TRBV11-2 and TRBJ2-3, with D possibly matching TRBD1 (5 bases). V gave up 1 base and J gave up 1 base, with 6 bases separating them. CDR3 length equals 14 residues. Germline lookup yields CDR1 SGHAT and CDR2 FQNNGV. CDR3 nucleotide sequence: TGTGCCAGCAGCTTAGCCAGGGGCACAGATACGCAGTATTTT. It specifies CASSLARGTDTQYF.

The chain couples TRBV20-1 to TRBJ2-7; D is ambiguous. Germline CDR1 DFQATT, CDR2 SNEGSKA (reference sequence). Trimming removed 6 bases at V and 3 bases at J, with 9 bases between. The CDR3 has 11 residues. The CDR3 sequence: CSAAGGYEQYF. CDR3 sequence (DNA): TGCAGTGCCGCCGGCGGCTACGAGCAGTACTTC.

A few counts support this clone. This sequence joins TRBV2 and TRBJ1-2; D is possibly TRBD1 (6 bases). CDR1 SNHLY and CDR2 FYNNEI come from the germline V gene. V was clipped by 3 bases and J by 4 bases, with 12 bases between them. The CDR3 covers 14 residues. The CDR3 region has the DNA TGTGCCAGCAGTGACAGGGGATCTGGCTATGGCTACACCTTC. Translation: CASSDRGSGYGYTF.

The chain recombines TRBV6-1 with TRBJ2-3; TRBD1 agrees at 8 bases. Germline V gene data show CDR1 as MNHNS and CDR2 as SASEGT. The junction had 6 bases not matched to a gene; V was cut back by 7 bases and J by 3 bases. The CDR3 has 14 residues. The CDR3, as DNA: TGTGCCAGCAATCCCGGGACAGGAACAGATACGCAGTATTTT. It specifies CASNPGTGTDTQYF.

The V call is TRBV6-6, the J call TRBJ1-1; D gene uncertain. CDR1 is MNHNY, CDR2 SVGAGI, per germline (reference sequence). The CDR3 totals 11 residues. Trimming shortened V by 7 bases and J by 11 bases, and 14 bases separated the two germline ends. CDR3 bases: TGTGCCAGCACCTTTGAGGGAGAGGCTTTCTTT. It is translated as CASTFEGEAFF.

In this sample, this clone turned up once. This chain uses TRBV29-1 with TRBJ2-5; 10 positions agree with TRBD1. V lost 4 bases and J lost 4; bases outside the gene matches: 12. From germline, CDR1 is SQVTM and CDR2 ANQGSEA. This CDR3 spans 16 amino acids. CDR3 sequence reads: CSVGKWDRGTGETQYF. CDR3 coding DNA: TGCAGCGTTGGTAAATGGGACAGGGGAACAGGAGAGACCCAGTACTTC.

The chain links TRBV19 to TRBJ1-6; D might be TRBD1 (6 bases). The CDR3 is 14 residues long. The germline V and J ends were trimmed by 9 bases and 6 bases, with 15 bases remaining between them. Germline CDR1 and CDR2: LNHDA and SQIVND (reference sequence). The CDR3 nucleotides are TGTGCCAGCCACACCGGGACAACTAATTCACCCCTCCACTTT. This encodes CASHTGTTNSPLHF.

The V call is TRBV18, the J call TRBJ2-5; D may be TRBD1 (5 bases). CDR3 length: 13 residues. The germline V gene has CDR1 KGHSH and CDR2 LQKENI. V lost 3 bases, J lost 0 bases, and 5 bases lay in between. The DNA of the CDR3 is TGTGCCAGCTCACCGGACAACCAAGAGACCCAGTACTTC. Its protein product is CASSPDNQETQYF.

V usage is TRBV5-6 and J usage is TRBJ1-1, with D perhaps TRBD1 (5 bases). The CDR3 totals 17 residues. Germline lookup yields CDR1 SGHDT and CDR2 YYEEEE. V was pared by 0 bases and J by 6 bases, with 21 bases between. CDR3 sequence (DNA): TGTGCCAGCAGCTTGGGGGGTGGCGGGACCCCTGTCGCTGAAGCTTTCTTT. It is translated as CASSLGGGGTPVAEAFF.

The gene calls are TRBV7-2 and TRBJ1-4; perhaps TRBD1 as D (5 bases). The CDR3 contains 13 residues. Germline-derived CDR1 and CDR2 are SGHTA and FQGNSA. Trimming removed 1 base from V and 7 bases from J, with 7 bases in between. CDR3 protein: CASSLVGGEKLFF. CDR3 DNA sequence: TGTGCCAGCAGCTTAGTCGGGGGTGAAAAACTGTTTTTT.

The gene calls are TRBV7-9 and TRBJ1-2; the D gene is possibly TRBD1 (5 bases). Looked up from germline, CDR1 is SEHNR and CDR2 is FQNEAQ (reference sequence). V was trimmed by 5 bases and J by 3 bases, leaving 13 bases between them. The CDR3 spans 14 residues. The CDR3 spells CASSDAGTDYGYTF. The DNA for the CDR3 is TGTGCCAGCAGCGACGCGGGGACGGACTATGGCTACACCTTC.